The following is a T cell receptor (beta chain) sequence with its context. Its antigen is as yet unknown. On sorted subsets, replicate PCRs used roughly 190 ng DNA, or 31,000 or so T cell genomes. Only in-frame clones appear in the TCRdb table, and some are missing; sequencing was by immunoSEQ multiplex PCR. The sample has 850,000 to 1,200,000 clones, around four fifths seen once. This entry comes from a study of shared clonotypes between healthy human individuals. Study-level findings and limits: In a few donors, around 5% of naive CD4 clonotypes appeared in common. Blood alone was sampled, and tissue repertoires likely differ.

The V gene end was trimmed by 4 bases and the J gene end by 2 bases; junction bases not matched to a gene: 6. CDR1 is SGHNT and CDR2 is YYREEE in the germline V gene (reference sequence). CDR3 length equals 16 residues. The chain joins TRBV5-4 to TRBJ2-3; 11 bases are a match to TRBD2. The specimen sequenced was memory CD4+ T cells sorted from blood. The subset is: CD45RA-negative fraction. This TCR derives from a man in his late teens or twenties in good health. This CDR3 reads CASSRKTSGNTDTQYF. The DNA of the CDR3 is TGTGCCAGCAGCAGAAAGACTAGCGGGAACACAGATACGCAGTATTTT.